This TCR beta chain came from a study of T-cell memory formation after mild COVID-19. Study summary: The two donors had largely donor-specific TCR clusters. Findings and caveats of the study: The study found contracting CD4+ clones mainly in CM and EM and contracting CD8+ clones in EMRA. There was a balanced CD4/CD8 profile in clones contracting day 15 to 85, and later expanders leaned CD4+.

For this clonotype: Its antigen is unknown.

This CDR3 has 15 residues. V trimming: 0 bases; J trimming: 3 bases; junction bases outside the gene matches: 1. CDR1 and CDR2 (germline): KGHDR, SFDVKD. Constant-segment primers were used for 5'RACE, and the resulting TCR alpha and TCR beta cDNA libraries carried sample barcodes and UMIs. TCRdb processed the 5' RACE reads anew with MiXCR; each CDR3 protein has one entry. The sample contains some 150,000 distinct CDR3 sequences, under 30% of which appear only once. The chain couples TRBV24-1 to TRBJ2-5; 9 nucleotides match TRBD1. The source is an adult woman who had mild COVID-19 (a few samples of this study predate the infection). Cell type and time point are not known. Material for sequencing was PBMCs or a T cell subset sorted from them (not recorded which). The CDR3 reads CATSDLDRGKETQYF. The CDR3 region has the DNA TGTGCCACCAGTGATTTGGACAGGGGGAAAGAGACCCAGTACTTC.